A selection of T cell receptor beta chains follows, all from one sample in a study of T cell changes during pregnancy in multiple sclerosis. Clones were read by immunoSEQ multiplex PCR, and TCRdb kept only the in-frame ones, dropping some. Here the sample spans about 60,000 clones, about 89% being singletons. The specimen was CD4+ T cells from peripheral blood mononuclear cells, collected after pregnancy. Every receptor here comes from a female donor in good health, enrolled as a control in a pregnancy study. Both conserved end residues are part of each CDR3. The order of the fields is D gene, V gene, J gene, clone size, CDR3 protein, CDR3 DNA. D genes are given only for firm matches. Part of the rows lack a size; the others show once, few, many or a class for expanded clones.

d_gene: NA
v_gene: TRBV5-1
j_gene: TRBJ1-2
abundance: NA
CDR3aa: CASSPGDGYTF
CDR3nt: TGCGCCAGCAGTCCGGGGGATGGCTACACCTTC

d_gene: TRBD2
v_gene: TRBV19
j_gene: TRBJ2-3
abundance: NA
CDR3aa: CASSITSGGSADTQYF
CDR3nt: TGTGCCAGTAGTATCACTAGCGGGGGTTCGGCAGATACGCAGTATTTT

d_gene: NA
v_gene: TRBV19
j_gene: TRBJ1-1
abundance: NA
CDR3aa: CASSSSPGDTEAFF
CDR3nt: TGTGCCAGTAGTAGTTCTCCAGGTGACACTGAAGCTTTCTTT

d_gene: TRBD1
v_gene: TRBV7-2
j_gene: TRBJ2-7
abundance: NA
CDR3aa: CASSRGQGIGEQYF
CDR3nt: TGTGCCAGCAGCCGGGGACAGGGTATTGGGGAGCAGTACTTC

d_gene: TRBD1
v_gene: TRBV9
j_gene: TRBJ2-1
abundance: NA
CDR3aa: CASSVDPGQGADNEQFF
CDR3nt: TGTGCCAGCAGCGTAGACCCGGGACAGGGGGCCGACAATGAGCAGTTCTTC

d_gene: TRBD1
v_gene: TRBV29-1
j_gene: TRBJ1-2
abundance: NA
CDR3aa: CSVVGQADFTF
CDR3nt: TGCAGCGTTGTGGGACAGGCGGATTTCACCTTC

d_gene: TRBD1
v_gene: TRBV11-3
j_gene: TRBJ1-6
abundance: NA
CDR3aa: CASSLMGQGNSPLHF
CDR3nt: TGTGCCAGCAGCTTGATGGGACAGGGGAATTCACCCCTCCACTTT

d_gene: NA
v_gene: TRBV5-6
j_gene: TRBJ2-7
abundance: NA
CDR3aa: CASSLDRSLTYEQYF
CDR3nt: TGTGCCAGCAGCTTAGACAGGAGCCTCACCTACGAGCAGTACTTC

d_gene: NA
v_gene: TRBV27
j_gene: TRBJ1-6
abundance: NA
CDR3aa: CASLRWGKGGYSPLHF
CDR3nt: TGTGCCAGCCTCCGGTGGGGCAAGGGAGGGTATTCACCCCTCCACTTT

d_gene: NA
v_gene: TRBV30
j_gene: TRBJ2-6
abundance: NA
CDR3aa: CAWSALGPSGANVLTF
CDR3nt: TGTGCCTGGAGCGCTCTTGGCCCCTCTGGGGCCAACGTCCTGACTTTC

d_gene: NA
v_gene: TRBV29-1
j_gene: TRBJ2-1
abundance: NA
CDR3aa: CSVDDSIDNEQFF
CDR3nt: TGCAGCGTTGATGACTCGATCGACAATGAGCAGTTCTTC

d_gene: NA
v_gene: TRBV25-1
j_gene: TRBJ2-2
abundance: NA
CDR3aa: CASSRTANTGELFF
CDR3nt: TGTGCCAGCAGCCGCACAGCGAACACCGGGGAGCTGTTTTTT

d_gene: NA
v_gene: TRBV18
j_gene: TRBJ2-2
abundance: NA
CDR3aa: CASSPQRRENTGELFF
CDR3nt: TGTGCCAGCTCACCACAAAGACGGGAGAACACCGGGGAGCTGTTTTTT

d_gene: NA
v_gene: TRBV6-5
j_gene: TRBJ1-2
abundance: NA
CDR3aa: CASTSEGRVNGYTF
CDR3nt: TGTGCCAGCACCTCGGAGGGGCGAGTAAATGGCTACACCTTC

d_gene: NA
v_gene: TRBV5-1
j_gene: TRBJ1-6
abundance: NA
CDR3aa: CASSLIALRNNSPLHF
CDR3nt: TGCGCCAGCAGCTTGATAGCGCTTAGGAATAATTCACCCCTCCACTTT

d_gene: TRBD1
v_gene: TRBV7-2
j_gene: TRBJ1-3
abundance: NA
CDR3aa: CASSFELTGTGNTIYF
CDR3nt: TGTGCCAGCAGCTTTGAACTGACAGGGACTGGAAACACCATATATTTT

d_gene: NA
v_gene: TRBV11-2
j_gene: TRBJ2-5
abundance: NA
CDR3aa: CASSLDDGRGWQETQYF
CDR3nt: TGTGCCAGCAGCTTAGATGACGGCAGGGGCTGGCAAGAGACCCAGTACTTC

d_gene: NA
v_gene: TRBV5-8
j_gene: TRBJ2-1
abundance: NA
CDR3aa: CASSLLAEQFF
CDR3nt: TGTGCCAGCAGCTTATTGGCAGAGCAGTTCTTC

d_gene: TRBD1
v_gene: TRBV30
j_gene: TRBJ1-5
abundance: NA
CDR3aa: CAWSGGTGHQPQHF
CDR3nt: TGTGCCTGGAGCGGGGGGACAGGGCATCAGCCCCAGCATTTT

d_gene: TRBD1
v_gene: TRBV18
j_gene: TRBJ1-1
abundance: NA
CDR3aa: CASSQNRGPDTEAFF
CDR3nt: TGTGCCAGCTCACAAAACAGGGGGCCGGACACTGAAGCTTTCTTT

d_gene: NA
v_gene: TRBV20-1
j_gene: TRBJ2-3
abundance: NA
CDR3aa: CSARVRDTQYF
CDR3nt: TGCAGTGCTAGAGTCAGAGATACGCAGTATTTT

d_gene: TRBD1
v_gene: TRBV11-2
j_gene: TRBJ1-3
abundance: NA
CDR3aa: CASSSRQGGNTIYF
CDR3nt: TGTGCCAGCAGCTCTCGACAGGGCGGAAACACCATATATTTT

d_gene: NA
v_gene: TRBV9
j_gene: TRBJ1-1
abundance: NA
CDR3aa: CASSVAQAAMNTEAFF
CDR3nt: TGTGCCAGCAGCGTAGCACAGGCGGCAATGAACACTGAAGCTTTCTTT

d_gene: TRBD1
v_gene: TRBV6-5
j_gene: TRBJ1-4
abundance: NA
CDR3aa: CASSTSQGGIEKLFF
CDR3nt: TGTGCCAGCAGTACGAGCCAGGGGGGTATTGAAAAACTGTTTTTT

d_gene: NA
v_gene: TRBV30
j_gene: TRBJ1-4
abundance: NA
CDR3aa: CAWSVGSGHLF
CDR3nt: TGTGCCTGGAGTGTAGGGTCAGGGCATCTCTTT

d_gene: NA
v_gene: TRBV30
j_gene: TRBJ1-1
abundance: NA
CDR3aa: CAWNGVPGDAFF
CDR3nt: TGTGCCTGGAACGGCGTTCCGGGGGACGCTTTCTTT

d_gene: NA
v_gene: TRBV7-3
j_gene: TRBJ1-5
abundance: NA
CDR3aa: CASSLTGGRNQPQHF
CDR3nt: TGTGCCAGCAGCTTAACGGGAGGAAGAAATCAGCCCCAGCATTTT

d_gene: TRBD1
v_gene: TRBV4-3
j_gene: TRBJ2-7
abundance: NA
CDR3aa: CASSRGTGLLDEQYF
CDR3nt: TGCGCCAGCAGCCGCGGGACAGGGTTATTAGACGAGCAGTACTTC

d_gene: NA
v_gene: TRBV4-3
j_gene: TRBJ1-4
abundance: NA
CDR3aa: CASSQISPGEKLFF
CDR3nt: TGCGCCAGCAGCCAAATTTCTCCCGGTGAAAAACTGTTTTTT

d_gene: TRBD1
v_gene: TRBV6-1
j_gene: TRBJ1-2
abundance: NA
CDR3aa: CASSGDRGDYGYTF
CDR3nt: TGTGCCAGCAGTGGGGACAGGGGAGACTATGGCTACACCTTC

d_gene: NA
v_gene: TRBV6-5
j_gene: TRBJ1-1
abundance: NA
CDR3aa: CASRNQPGAWGEAFF
CDR3nt: TGTGCCAGCAGAAACCAACCAGGGGCTTGGGGTGAAGCTTTCTTT

d_gene: NA
v_gene: TRBV4-3
j_gene: TRBJ1-2
abundance: NA
CDR3aa: CASSQDGAGLSYTF
CDR3nt: TGCGCCAGCAGCCAAGATGGCGCAGGGCTAAGCTACACCTTC

d_gene: NA
v_gene: TRBV6-5
j_gene: TRBJ1-5
abundance: NA
CDR3aa: CASSYPGNQPQHF
CDR3nt: TGTGCCAGCAGTTACCCAGGTAATCAGCCCCAGCATTTT

d_gene: TRBD2
v_gene: TRBV5-4
j_gene: TRBJ2-1
abundance: once
CDR3aa: CASSPGLAGAPSIYNEQFF
CDR3nt: TGTGCCAGCAGCCCGGGACTAGCGGGGGCCCCCTCCATCTACAATGAGCAGTTCTTC